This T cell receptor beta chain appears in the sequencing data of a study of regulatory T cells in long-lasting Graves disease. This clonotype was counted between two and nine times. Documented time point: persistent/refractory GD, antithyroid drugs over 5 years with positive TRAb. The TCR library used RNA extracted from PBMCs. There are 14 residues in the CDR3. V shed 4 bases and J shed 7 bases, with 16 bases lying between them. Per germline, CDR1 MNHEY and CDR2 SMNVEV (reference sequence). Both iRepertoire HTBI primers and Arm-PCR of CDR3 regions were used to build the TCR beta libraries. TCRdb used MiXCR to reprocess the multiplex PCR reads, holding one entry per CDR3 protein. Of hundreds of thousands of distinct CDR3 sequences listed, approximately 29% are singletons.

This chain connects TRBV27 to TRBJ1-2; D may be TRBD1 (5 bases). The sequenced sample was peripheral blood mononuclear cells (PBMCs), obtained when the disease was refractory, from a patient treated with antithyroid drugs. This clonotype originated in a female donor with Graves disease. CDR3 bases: TGTGCCAGCAGTTCCCCGGGACGAGCGGGTGGCTACACCTTC. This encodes CASSSPGRAGGYTF.